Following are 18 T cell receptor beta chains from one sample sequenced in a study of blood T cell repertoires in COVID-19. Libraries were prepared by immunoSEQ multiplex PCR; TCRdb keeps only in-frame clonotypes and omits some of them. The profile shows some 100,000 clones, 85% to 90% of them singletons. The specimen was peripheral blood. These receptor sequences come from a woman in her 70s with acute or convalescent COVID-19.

The CDR3 DNA is TGTGCCAGCAGTCCCGGGGACAGGGGTGGCTACACCTTC. Amino acid sequence: CASSPGDRGGYTF. This chain uses TRBV27 with TRBJ1-2; the match to TRBD1 covers 10 bases. The germline V gene has CDR1 MNHEY and CDR2 SMNVEV (reference sequence). Germline trimming cut 5 bases from V and 7 bases from J; bases unmatched to any gene: 4. The CDR3 loop spans 13 amino acids.

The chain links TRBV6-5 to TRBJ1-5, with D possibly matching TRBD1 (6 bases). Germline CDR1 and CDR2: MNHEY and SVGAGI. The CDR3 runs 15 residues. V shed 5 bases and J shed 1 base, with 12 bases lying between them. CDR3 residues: CASSNTGTSNQPQHF. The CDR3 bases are TGTGCCAGCAGTAACACCGGGACAAGCAATCAGCCCCAGCATTTT.

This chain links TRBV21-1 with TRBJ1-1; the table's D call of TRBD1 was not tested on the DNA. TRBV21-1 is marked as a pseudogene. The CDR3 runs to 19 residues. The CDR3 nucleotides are TGTGCCAGCAGCAAAGCGCAGGACAGGGGGCAAAGGGGAAACACTGAAGCTTTCTTT. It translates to CASSKAQDRGQRGNTEAFF.

This chain's CDR3 is CASTQRSNQPQHF. CDR3 nucleotides: TGTGCCAGCACTCAGCGGAGCAATCAGCCCCAGCATTTT. The genes are TRBV2 and TRBJ1-5; D ambiguous. The V and J ends lost 7 bases and 1 base respectively, with 8 bases between them. CDR1 is SNHLY and CDR2 is FYNNEI in the germline V gene. This CDR3 contains 13 residues.

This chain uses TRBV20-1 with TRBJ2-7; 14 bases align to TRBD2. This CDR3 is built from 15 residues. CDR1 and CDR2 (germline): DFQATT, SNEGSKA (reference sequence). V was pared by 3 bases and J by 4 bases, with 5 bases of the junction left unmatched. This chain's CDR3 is CSASRTSGRIYEQYF. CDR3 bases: TGCAGTGCTAGTCGGACTAGCGGGAGGATATACGAGCAGTACTTC.

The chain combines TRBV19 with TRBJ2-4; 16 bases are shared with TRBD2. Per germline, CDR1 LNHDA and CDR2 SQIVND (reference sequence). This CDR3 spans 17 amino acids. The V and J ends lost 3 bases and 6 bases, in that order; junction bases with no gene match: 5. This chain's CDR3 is CASSMGLAGGPGNIQYF. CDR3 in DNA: TGTGCCAGTAGTATGGGACTAGCGGGAGGGCCGGGAAACATTCAGTACTTC.

This chain's CDR3 is CASSVAGSRSEAFF. As DNA, the CDR3 is TGTGCCAGCAGCGTAGCCGGGAGCCGAAGTGAAGCTTTCTTT. This sequence joins TRBV9 and TRBJ1-1; no reliable D call. Germline loops: CDR1 SGDLS, CDR2 YYNGEE. Trimming took off 0 bases at V and 7 bases at J, with 13 bases between the two ends. CDR3 size: 14 residues.

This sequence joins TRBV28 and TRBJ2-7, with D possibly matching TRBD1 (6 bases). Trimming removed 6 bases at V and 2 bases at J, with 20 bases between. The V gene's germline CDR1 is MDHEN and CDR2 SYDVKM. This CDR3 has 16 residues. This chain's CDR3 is CASSRTSPGQTYEQYF. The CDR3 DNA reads TGTGCCAGCAGCCGTACGAGCCCTGGACAGACCTACGAGCAGTACTTC.

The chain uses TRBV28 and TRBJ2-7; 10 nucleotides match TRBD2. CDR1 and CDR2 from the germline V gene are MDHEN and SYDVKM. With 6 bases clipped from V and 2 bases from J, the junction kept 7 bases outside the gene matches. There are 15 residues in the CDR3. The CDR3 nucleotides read TGTGCCAGCAGGAGACTAGCGGGTGGAGCCTACGAGCAGTACTTC. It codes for CASRRLAGGAYEQYF. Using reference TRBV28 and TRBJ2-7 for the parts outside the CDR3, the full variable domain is DVKVTQSSRYLVKRTGEKVFLECVQDMDHENMFWYRQDPGLGLRLIYFSYDVKMKEKGDIPEGYSVSREKKERFSLILESASTNQTSMYLCASRRLAGGAYEQYFGPGTRLTVT.

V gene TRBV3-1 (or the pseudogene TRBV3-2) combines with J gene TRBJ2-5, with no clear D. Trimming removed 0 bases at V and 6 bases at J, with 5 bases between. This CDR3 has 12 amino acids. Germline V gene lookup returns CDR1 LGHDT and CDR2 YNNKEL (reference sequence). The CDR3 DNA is TGTGCCAGCAGCCAAGAGAGAAAGACCCAGTACTTC. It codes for CASSQERKTQYF.

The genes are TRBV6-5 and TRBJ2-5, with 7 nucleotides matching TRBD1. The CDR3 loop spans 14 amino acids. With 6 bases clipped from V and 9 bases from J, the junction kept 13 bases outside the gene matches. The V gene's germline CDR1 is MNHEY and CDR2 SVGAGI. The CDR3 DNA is TGTGCCAGCAGGGGCGACAGGGCGGCCTTGGCCCAGTACTTC. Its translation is CASRGDRAALAQYF.

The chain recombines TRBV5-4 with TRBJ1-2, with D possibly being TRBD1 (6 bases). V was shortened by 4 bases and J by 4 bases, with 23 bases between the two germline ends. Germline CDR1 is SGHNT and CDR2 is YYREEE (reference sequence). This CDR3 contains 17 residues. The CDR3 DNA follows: TGTGCCAGCAGCCCCGTGTTGGGGGCAGGTGACCCCTATGGCTACACCTTC. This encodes CASSPVLGAGDPYGYTF.

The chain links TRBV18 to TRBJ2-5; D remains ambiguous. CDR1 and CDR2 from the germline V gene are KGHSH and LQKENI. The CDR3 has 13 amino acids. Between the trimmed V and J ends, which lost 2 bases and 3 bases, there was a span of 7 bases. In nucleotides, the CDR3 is TGTGCCAGCTCACCATTAAGAGAAGAGACCCAGTACTTC. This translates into CASSPLREETQYF.

In nucleotides, the CDR3 is TGTGCCTGGAGTGTACAGGGGATAGGCTCTGAAGCTTTCTTT. Amino acid sequence: CAWSVQGIGSEAFF. The chain carries TRBV30 and TRBJ1-1; 7 bases match TRBD1. The CDR3 covers 14 residues. The ends lost 0 bases at V and 6 bases at J; junction bases unmatched: 7. Germline lookup yields CDR1 GTSNPN and CDR2 SVGIG (reference sequence).

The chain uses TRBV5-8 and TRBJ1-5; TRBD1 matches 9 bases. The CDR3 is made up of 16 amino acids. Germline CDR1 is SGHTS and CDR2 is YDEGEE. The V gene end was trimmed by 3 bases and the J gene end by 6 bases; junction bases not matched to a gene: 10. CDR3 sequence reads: CASSYAGQGVSQPQHF. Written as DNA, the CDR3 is TGTGCCAGCAGCTACGCGGGACAGGGTGTCAGTCAGCCCCAGCATTTT.

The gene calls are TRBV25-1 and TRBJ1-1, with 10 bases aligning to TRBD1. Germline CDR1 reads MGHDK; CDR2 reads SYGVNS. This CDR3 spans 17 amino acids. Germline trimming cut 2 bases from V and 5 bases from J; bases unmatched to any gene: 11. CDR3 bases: TGTGCCAGCAGTGAACCTGACAGGGGGCAATGGGTTACTGAAGCTTTCTTT. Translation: CASSEPDRGQWVTEAFF. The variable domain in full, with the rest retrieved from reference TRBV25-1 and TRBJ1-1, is EADIYQTPRYLVIGTGKKITLECSQTMGHDKMYWYQQDPGMELHLIHYSYGVNSTEKGDLSSESTVSRIRTEHFPLTLESARPSHTSQYLCASSEPDRGQWVTEAFFGQGTRLTVV.

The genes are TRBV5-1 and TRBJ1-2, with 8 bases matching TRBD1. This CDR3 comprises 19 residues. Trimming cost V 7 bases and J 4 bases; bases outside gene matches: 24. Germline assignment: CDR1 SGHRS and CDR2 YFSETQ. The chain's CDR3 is CASRKGFGQGARRGYGYTF. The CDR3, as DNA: TGCGCCAGCCGCAAGGGTTTTGGGCAGGGGGCACGAAGAGGCTATGGCTACACCTTC.

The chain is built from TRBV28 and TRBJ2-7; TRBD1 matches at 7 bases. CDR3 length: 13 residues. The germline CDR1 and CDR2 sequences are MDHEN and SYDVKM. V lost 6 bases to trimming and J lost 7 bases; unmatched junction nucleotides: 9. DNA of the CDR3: TGTGCCAGCAGGGGCAGGGGGTTAAAAGAGCAGTACTTC. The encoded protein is CASRGRGLKEQYF.